The 29 T cell receptor beta chains listed next were all sequenced from one sample in a study of blood T cell repertoires in COVID-19. Clones were read by immunoSEQ multiplex PCR, and TCRdb kept only the in-frame ones, dropping some. Of 250,000 or so clones listed, 70% to 85% are singletons. The specimen was peripheral blood. The receptors shown here come from an elderly woman with acute or convalescent COVID-19.

The sample holds a few counts of this clone. J is TRBJ1-3 and V is TRBV21-1. TRBV21-1 is assigned pseudogene status. This CDR3 spans 18 amino acids. Here the CDR3 DNA reads TGTGCCAGCAGCAAAGGGAGCGGGGTTGTTCTCTCTGGAAACACCATATATTTT. This codes for CASSKGSGVVLSGNTIYF.

The J gene is TRBJ2-1, the V gene TRBV3-1 (or the pseudogene TRBV3-2), with TRBD2 identical over 13 bases. The CDR3 totals 17 residues. Germline CDR1 and CDR2: LGHDT and YNNKEL (reference sequence). Losses at the gene ends were 1 base for V and 4 bases for J; bases not matched to a gene: 4. In DNA, the CDR3 is TGTGCCAGCAGCCAAGCGATGACTAGCGGGGGGTACAATGAGCAGTTCTTC. Translated, it gives CASSQAMTSGGYNEQFF.

This clone was detected a few times. The chain employs TRBV27 and TRBJ1-6; D gene uncertain. The V gene's germline CDR1 is MNHEY and CDR2 SMNVEV (reference sequence). This CDR3 is built from 12 residues. The V end lost 6 bases, the J end lost 8 bases, and 8 bases lay between the germline ends. The CDR3 loop is CASSPLDSPLHF. CDR3 DNA: TGTGCCAGCAGCCCCCTCGATTCACCCCTCCACTTT.

CDR3 region: CASTRLAGAQETQYF. As DNA, the CDR3 is TGTGCCAGCACCCGACTAGCGGGGGCCCAAGAGACCCAGTACTTC. V and J are TRBV27 and TRBJ2-5; 12 bases are a match to TRBD2. The CDR3 is made up of 15 amino acids. V lost 7 bases and J lost 1; bases outside the gene matches: 4. The germline CDR1 and CDR2 sequences are MNHEY and SMNVEV (reference sequence).

The J gene is TRBJ2-1, the V gene TRBV5-1; 8 bases match TRBD2. Trimming at V came to 5 bases and at J to 7 bases, leaving 5 bases not matched to a gene. Germline V gene lookup returns CDR1 SGHRS and CDR2 YFSETQ. CDR3 length equals 13 residues. DNA of the CDR3: TGCGCCAGCAGTTCGGGACTAGTGAATGAGCAGTTCTTC. This encodes CASSSGLVNEQFF.

Points on this clone: This sample includes further DNA sequences coding for the same CDR3. This chain connects TRBV28 to TRBJ1-5, with D possibly being TRBD1 (5 bases). Germline values: CDR1 MDHEN, CDR2 SYDVKM. V lost 3 bases and J 2 bases, leaving 8 bases between the germline ends. This CDR3 is 14 amino acids long. CDR3 in DNA: TGTGCCAGCAGTTTCGGCAGGGGCAATCAGCCCCAGCATTTT. Translation gives CASSFGRGNQPQHF.

The rearrangement uses TRBV2 and TRBJ1-1; TRBD1 aligns across 7 bases. In germline, CDR1 is SNHLY, CDR2 FYNNEI. This CDR3 region has 14 residues. V lost 5 bases to trimming and J lost 5 bases; unmatched junction nucleotides: 8. CDR3 loop: CASSTAQGRTEAFF. The CDR3 DNA is TGTGCCAGCAGTACAGCACAGGGGAGGACTGAAGCTTTCTTT.

Regarding this clone: This may be a read error: a much more frequent sequence differs by one nucleotide. The chain combines TRBV5-1 with TRBJ2-2, with 8 bases aligning to TRBD2. V lost 3 bases and J lost 5; bases outside the gene matches: 9. Germline loops: CDR1 SGHRS, CDR2 YFSETQ. The CDR3 runs to 16 residues. The CDR3 region has the DNA TGCGCCAGCAGCTCCGGACTAGGCGGGGGGACCGGGGAGCTGTTTTTT. Its translation is CASSSGLGGGTGELFF.

This sequence joins TRBV6-5 and TRBJ2-1, with TRBD2 matching over 10 bases. This CDR3 comprises 13 residues. The junction had 7 bases not matched to a gene; V was cut back by 9 bases and J by 8 bases. The germline gives CDR1 MNHEY, CDR2 SVGAGI. CDR3 protein: CASRESGGDEQFF. The CDR3 DNA sequence: TGTGCCAGTCGGGAAAGCGGGGGGGATGAGCAGTTCTTC.

The chain combines TRBV18 with TRBJ2-3, with 10 bases matching TRBD2. The V segment lost 0 bases and the J segment 3 bases; nucleotides outside the gene matches: 0. The CDR3 is 15 amino acids. Germline loops: CDR1 KGHSH, CDR2 LQKENI. CDR3 DNA sequence: TGTGCCAGCTCACCACCAGCGGGGGGGACAGATACGCAGTATTTT. Protein sequence: CASSPPAGGTDTQYF.

This chain uses TRBV6-1 with TRBJ2-3, with 9 bases matching TRBD2. V shed 4 bases, J shed 5 bases, and the junction held 13 bases outside the gene matches. The CDR3 has 17 amino acids. Germline-derived CDR1 and CDR2 are MNHNS and SASEGT. The CDR3 coding sequence is TGTGCCAGCAGTGGGGGGTCGACTAGCGGTTCGGGAGATACGCAGTATTTT. Translated: CASSGGSTSGSGDTQYF.

This clone was observed a single time. The chain joins TRBV11-2 to TRBJ1-3, with unresolved D. Between the trimmed V and J ends, which lost 4 bases and 1 base, there was a span of 11 bases. The germline CDR1 and CDR2 sequences are SGHAT and FQNNGV. The CDR3 has 15 amino acids. The DNA of the CDR3 is TGTGCCAGCAGCTCCCTCGTCTATTCTGGAAACACCATATATTTT. Translated, it gives CASSSLVYSGNTIYF.

The V call is TRBV6-2 or TRBV6-3, the J call TRBJ2-7; 14 bases line up with TRBD2. Trimming cost V 5 bases and J 2 bases; bases outside gene matches: 2. CDR1 and CDR2 (germline): MNHEY, SVGEGT. The CDR3 covers 15 residues. The CDR3 nucleotides read TGTGCCAGCAGTCGGACTAGCGGGAGGACCTACGAGCAGTACTTC. Encoded protein: CASSRTSGRTYEQYF.

The rearrangement links TRBV7-9 to TRBJ2-5; 9 bases are shared with TRBD2. Germline loops: CDR1 SEHNR, CDR2 FQNEAQ (reference sequence). CDR3 size: 17 residues. With 0 bases clipped from V and 1 base from J, the junction kept 6 bases outside the gene matches. The CDR3 region is CASSLAWQREAQETQYF. For the CDR3, the DNA is TGTGCCAGCAGCTTAGCGTGGCAGCGGGAGGCCCAAGAGACCCAGTACTTC.

This chain joins TRBV28 and TRBJ1-4; no firm D call. Germline assignment: CDR1 MDHEN and CDR2 SYDVKM. This CDR3 is built from 15 residues. The V end lost 5 bases, the J end lost 0 bases, and 10 bases lay between the germline ends. The CDR3 bases are TGTGCCAGCAGTCCCGCCGGGGCAACTAATGAAAAACTGTTTTTT. Translating gives CASSPAGATNEKLFF.

The chain links TRBV3-1 (or the pseudogene TRBV3-2) to TRBJ1-2; possibly TRBD1 for D (5 bases). This CDR3 comprises 16 residues. Germline V gene lookup returns CDR1 LGHDT and CDR2 YNNKEL (reference sequence). V shed 1 base and J shed 5 bases, with 17 bases lying between them. In DNA, the CDR3 is TGTGCCAGCAGCCAAGTAGAAGGGGTTCCCTCATATGGCTACACCTTC. As protein: CASSQVEGVPSYGYTF.

This clone showed up just a few times. V usage is TRBV7-9 and J usage is TRBJ2-2; TRBD1 agrees at 12 bases. The V gene end was trimmed by 5 bases and the J gene end by 2 bases; junction bases not matched to a gene: 3. Germline V gene data show CDR1 as SEHNR and CDR2 as FQNEAQ (reference sequence). This CDR3 spans 16 amino acids. The CDR3 DNA sequence: TGTGCCAGCAGCCAAGGGACAGGGGGCAACACCGGGGAGCTGTTTTTT. Translation gives CASSQGTGGNTGELFF.

V usage is TRBV4-1 and J usage is TRBJ1-2; 9 bases are a match to TRBD1. Germline values: CDR1 MGHRA, CDR2 YSYEKL. V lost 10 bases to trimming and J lost 12 bases; unmatched junction nucleotides: 9. The CDR3 runs to 11 residues. CDR3 amino acids: CAIAQGQGHTF. In DNA form, the CDR3 reads TGCGCCATCGCGCAAGGACAGGGGCACACCTTC.

The V and J genes are TRBV7-8 and TRBJ1-4; D gene ambiguous. Germline V lookup: CDR1 SGHVS, CDR2 FQNEAQ. This CDR3 comprises 15 residues. The V end lost 0 bases, the J end lost 6 bases, and 11 bases lay between the germline ends. CDR3 DNA sequence: TGTGCCAGCAGCTTAGCGGAGAGGGAGCATGAAAAACTGTTTTTT. Protein sequence: CASSLAEREHEKLFF.

The rearrangement uses TRBV19 and TRBJ2-2; the match to TRBD2 covers 12 bases. CDR3 length: 14 residues. Germline lookup yields CDR1 LNHDA and CDR2 SQIVND (reference sequence). The junction had 2 bases not matched to a gene; V was cut back by 6 bases and J by 6 bases. CDR3 protein: CASRTSGSPGELFF. CDR3 nucleotides: TGTGCCAGTAGGACTAGCGGGAGTCCCGGGGAGCTGTTTTTT. Full variable domain (remainder filled in from reference TRBV19 and TRBJ2-2): DGGITQSPKYLFRKEGQNVTLSCEQNLNHDAMYWYRQDPGQGLRLIYYSQIVNDFQKGDIAEGYSVSREKKESFPLTVTSAQKNPTAFYLCASRTSGSPGELFFGEGSRLTVL.

The chain employs TRBV11-2 and TRBJ2-1; 10 bases map to TRBD1. The CDR3 is made up of 16 amino acids. Trimming took 7 bases from V and 7 from J; bases not matched to a gene: 13. From germline, CDR1 is SGHAT and CDR2 FQNNGV. CDR3 region: CASITPGTGVENEQFF. CDR3 coding DNA: TGTGCCAGCATCACCCCCGGGACAGGGGTGGAAAATGAGCAGTTCTTC.

The CDR3 protein is CASSIGLAPYNEQFF. CDR3 nucleotide sequence: TGTGCCAGTAGTATAGGCCTAGCGCCTTACAATGAGCAGTTCTTC. The chain combines TRBV19 with TRBJ2-1; D perhaps matches TRBD2 (6 bases). This CDR3 comprises 15 residues. Germline V CDR1 and CDR2: LNHDA, SQIVND (reference sequence). The V gene lost 1 base and the J gene lost 4 bases, with 11 bases spanning the gap.

The chain has TRBV6-6 and TRBJ2-3; tentatively, D is TRBD1 (5 bases). V was clipped by 5 bases and J by 4 bases, with 7 bases between them. Germline CDR1 reads MNHNY; CDR2 reads SVGAGI (reference sequence). The CDR3 length is 12 residues. The CDR3 is CASSDSPDTQYF. The CDR3 bases are TGTGCCAGCAGTGACAGCCCAGATACGCAGTATTTT.

The J gene is TRBJ1-2, the V gene TRBV15; D is possibly TRBD1 (6 bases). V was clipped by 6 bases and J by 7 bases, with 15 bases between them. The germline V gene encodes CDR1 LNHNV and CDR2 YYDKDF (reference sequence). The CDR3 sequence is 13 residues long. The CDR3 region is CATRTTLGGGYTF. The CDR3 nucleotides are TGTGCCACCAGGACGACCTTAGGGGGTGGCTACACCTTC.

V gene TRBV7-3 combines with J gene TRBJ2-5, with 10 bases fitting TRBD2. V dropped 4 bases and J dropped 2; count of bases not matched to a gene: 4. CDR3 length: 15 amino acids. CDR1 is SGHTA, CDR2 FQGTGA, per germline. The CDR3 loop is CASSSSGGAQETQYF. In DNA, the CDR3 is TGTGCCAGCAGCTCTAGCGGGGGAGCTCAAGAGACCCAGTACTTC. The whole variable domain, remainder taken from reference TRBV7-3 and TRBJ2-5, is GAGVSQTPSNKVTEKGKYVELRCDPISGHTALYWYRQSLGQGPEFLIYFQGTGAADDSGLPNDRFFAVRPEGSVSTLKIQRTERGDSAVYLCASSSSGGAQETQYFGPGTRLLVL.

The rearrangement joins TRBV4-3 to TRBJ2-5; tentative D call: TRBD2 (6 bases). CDR1 is LGHNA, CDR2 YSLEER, per germline. Trimming cost V 1 base and J 7 bases, with 10 bases left between them. The CDR3 has 13 residues. For the CDR3, the DNA is TGCGCCAGCAGCCAAGGACTAGTTGGGACCCAGTACTTC. The encoded protein is CASSQGLVGTQYF.

CDR3 in DNA: TGTGCCAGCTCACCACGTCTTGACAGTAATCAGCCCCAGCATTTT. It is translated as CASSPRLDSNQPQHF. V gene TRBV18 combines with J gene TRBJ1-5; weak D call: TRBD1 (5 bases). Germline V gives CDR1 KGHSH, CDR2 LQKENI. The CDR3 length is 15 residues. V shed 1 base and J shed 4 bases, with 11 bases lying between them.

The J gene is TRBJ1-5, the V gene TRBV5-1; no clear D. CDR1 and CDR2 (germline): SGHRS, YFSETQ. V lost 0 bases to trimming and J lost 3 bases, with 7 bases between them. This CDR3 has 14 residues. CDR3 in amino acids: CASSLGGPNQPQHF. CDR3 nucleotides: TGCGCCAGCAGCTTGGGAGGGCCCAATCAGCCCCAGCATTTT.

This clone showed up just a few times. The rearrangement joins TRBV6-6 to TRBJ2-2; TRBD2 matches at 7 bases. J lost 6 bases, V lost 0 bases, and 7 bases had no gene match. This CDR3 is built from 16 residues. Germline values: CDR1 MNHNY, CDR2 SVGAGI (reference sequence). CDR3 sequence: CASSYSKAGVAGELFF. CDR3 nucleotide sequence: TGTGCCAGCAGTTACTCGAAGGCGGGGGTGGCCGGGGAGCTGTTTTTT.